The following is a TCR beta chain sequence with its context. Authors' methods: Cell counts per sample came from amplifying reference gene primers. Clones were read by immunoSEQ multiplex PCR, and TCRdb kept only the in-frame ones, dropping some. Clone size and V and J calls were adopted from that table, with D and trimming inferred from the DNA. Here the sample spans hundreds of thousands of clones, about 90% being singletons. The sample comes from a study of blood T cell repertoires in COVID-19. Turning to the study itself: Donors in the United States, Italy and Spain gave samples during acute or convalescent COVID-19.

V was pared by 6 bases and J by 3 bases, with 7 bases of the junction left unmatched. This CDR3 comprises 14 residues. Germline V CDR1 and CDR2: SGHRS, YFSETQ. The chain combines TRBV5-1 with TRBJ2-5; 8 bases match TRBD2. The sequence came from a woman aged 25 to 39 who had recovered from COVID-19. The sample taken for sequencing was peripheral blood. CDR3 DNA: TGCGCCAGCAAACCGGGGGGGCCGAAAGAGACCCAGTACTTC. Its translation: CASKPGGPKETQYF.